The clone carrying this T cell receptor beta chain was seen repeatedly, ten times or more. Its antigen is still unknown. The data were obtained in a study of T cell repertoires in cytomegalovirus infection. Study-wide context: Public TCR beta signatures provided an indication of both CMV infection and a matching HLA type.

TCRdb processed the reads anew with MiXCR; each CDR3 protein has one entry. This sample has 300,000 to 400,000 distinct CDR3 sequences, with more than 8% found just once. The CDR3 spans 14 residues. The germline gives CDR1 LNHDA, CDR2 SQIVND (reference sequence). Trimming pared 3 bases from V and 1 base from J, leaving 9 bases between. The study's findings and limits: Carriers of CMV plus the relevant HLA were identified by cumulative public TCR beta family frequency. HLA-C-restricted CMV clonotypes gave the most frequent clonotype in two of eight donors.

The chain uses TRBV19 and TRBJ1-2; D remains unclear. The clonotype originates from a human donor in good health (CMV status not recorded). Some clones in this sample may be carry-over from other donors' samples. The sequenced material came from PBMCs. The CDR3 is CASSILGFNYGYTF. In nucleotides, the CDR3 is TGTGCCAGTAGTATCTTGGGGTTTAACTATGGCTACACCTTC.